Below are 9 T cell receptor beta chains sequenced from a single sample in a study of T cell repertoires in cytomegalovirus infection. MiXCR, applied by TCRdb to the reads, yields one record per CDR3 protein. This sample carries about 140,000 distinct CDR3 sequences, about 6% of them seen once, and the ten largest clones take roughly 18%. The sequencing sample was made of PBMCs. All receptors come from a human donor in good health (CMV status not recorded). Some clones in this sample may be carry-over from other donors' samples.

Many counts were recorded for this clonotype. The CDR3 reads CASSEGGGLALNEQFF. The CDR3 DNA follows: TGTGCCAGCAGTGAAGGGGGAGGACTAGCCCTCAATGAGCAGTTCTTC. J is TRBJ2-1 and V is TRBV25-1; 8 bases align to TRBD2. With 2 bases clipped from V and 6 bases from J, the junction kept 9 bases outside the gene matches. The CDR3 runs to 16 residues. Germline V lookup: CDR1 MGHDK, CDR2 SYGVNS.

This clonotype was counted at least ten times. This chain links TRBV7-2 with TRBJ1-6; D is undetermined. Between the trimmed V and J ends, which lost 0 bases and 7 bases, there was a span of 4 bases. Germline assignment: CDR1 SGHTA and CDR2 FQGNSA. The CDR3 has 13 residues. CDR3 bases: TGTGCCAGCAGCTTAGCCCAGAATTCACCCCTCCACTTT. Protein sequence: CASSLAQNSPLHF.

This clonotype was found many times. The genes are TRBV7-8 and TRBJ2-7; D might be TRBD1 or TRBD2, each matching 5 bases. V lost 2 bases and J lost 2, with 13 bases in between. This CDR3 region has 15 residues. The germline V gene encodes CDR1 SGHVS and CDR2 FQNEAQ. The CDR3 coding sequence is TGTGCCAGCAGCTTAACTCGGGGCCGCCCCTACGAGCAGTACTTC. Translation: CASSLTRGRPYEQYF.

The CDR3 spells CASRPLGGRNEQFF. The CDR3 nucleotides are TGCGCCAGCAGACCGTTGGGGGGGCGGAATGAGCAGTTCTTC. The chain carries TRBV5-1 and TRBJ2-1, with D perhaps TRBD2 (7 bases). This CDR3 has 14 amino acids. The ends were cut back, 5 bases at V and 7 bases at J, with 16 bases in the middle. Per germline, CDR1 SGHRS and CDR2 YFSETQ.

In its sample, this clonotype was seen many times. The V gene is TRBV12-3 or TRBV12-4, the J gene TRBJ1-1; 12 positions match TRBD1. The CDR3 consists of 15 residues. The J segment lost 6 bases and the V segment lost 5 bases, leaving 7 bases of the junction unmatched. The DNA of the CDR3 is TGTGCCAGCAGTCACGGGACAGGGGGCGCCCCTGAAGCTTTCTTT. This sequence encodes CASSHGTGGAPEAFF.

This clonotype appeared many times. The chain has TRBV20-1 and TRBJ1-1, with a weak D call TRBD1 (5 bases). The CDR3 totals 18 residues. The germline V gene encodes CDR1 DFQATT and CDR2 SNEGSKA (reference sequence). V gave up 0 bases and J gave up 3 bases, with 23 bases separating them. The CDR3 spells CSARDSERGPFRDTEAFF. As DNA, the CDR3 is TGCAGTGCTAGAGATTCGGAGAGGGGCCCGTTTAGGGACACTGAAGCTTTCTTT.

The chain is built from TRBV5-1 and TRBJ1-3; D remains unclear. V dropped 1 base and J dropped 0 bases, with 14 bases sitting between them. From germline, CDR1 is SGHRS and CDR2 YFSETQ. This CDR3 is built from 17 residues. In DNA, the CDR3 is TGCGCCAGCAGCTTGCTGAGCAGCGCTAGCTCTGGAAACACCATATATTTT. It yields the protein CASSLLSSASSGNTIYF.

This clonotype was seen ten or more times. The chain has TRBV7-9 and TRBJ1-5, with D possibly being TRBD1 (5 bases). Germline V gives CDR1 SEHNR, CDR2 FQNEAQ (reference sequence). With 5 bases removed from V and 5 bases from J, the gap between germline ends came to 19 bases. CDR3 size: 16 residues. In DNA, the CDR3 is TGTGCCAGCAGCCCGGGGGGGGGTCTAGGGGATCAGCCCCAGCATTTT. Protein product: CASSPGGGLGDQPQHF. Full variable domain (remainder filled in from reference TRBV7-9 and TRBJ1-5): DTGVSQNPRHKITKRGQNVTFRCDPISEHNRLYWYRQTLGQGPEFLTYFQNEAQLEKSRLLSDRFSAERPKGSFSTLEIQRTEQGDSAMYLCASSPGGGLGDQPQHFGDGTRLSIL.

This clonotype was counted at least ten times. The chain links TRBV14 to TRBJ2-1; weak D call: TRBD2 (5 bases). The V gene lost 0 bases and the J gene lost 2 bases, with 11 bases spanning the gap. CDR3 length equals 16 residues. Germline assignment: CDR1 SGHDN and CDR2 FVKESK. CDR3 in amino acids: CASSQDGVGAYNEQFF. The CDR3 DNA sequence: TGTGCCAGCAGCCAAGACGGGGTTGGTGCCTACAATGAGCAGTTCTTC.